This T cell receptor beta chain is drawn from a study of shared clonotypes between healthy human individuals. The J segment lost 3 bases and the V segment lost 0 bases, leaving 16 bases of the junction unmatched. Germline-derived CDR1 and CDR2 are SNHLY and FYNNEI. The CDR3 contains 19 residues. Data came from immunoSEQ multiplex PCR; TCRdb stores just in-frame clones and leaves some out. This sample has more than 1,200,000 clones; around 98.5% occur once, and the top ten carry 0.36%. The chain has TRBV2 and TRBJ2-7; 8 positions agree with TRBD2. Sequenced material: naive CD4+ T cells sorted from blood. Subset here: CD45RA+ positively selected. The receptor comes from a man aged 25 to 40 in good health. CDR3 sequence: CASSEARVSGREVNYEQYF. DNA of the CDR3: TGTGCCAGCAGTGAAGCGCGAGTTTCAGGGCGGGAGGTGAACTACGAGCAGTACTTC. Supplemented by reference TRBV2 and TRBJ2-7, the full variable domain reads EPEVTQTPSHQVTQMGQEVILRCVPISNHLYFYWYRQILGQKVEFLVSFYNNEISEKSEIFDDQFSVERPDGSNFTLKIRSTKLEDSAMYFCASSEARVSGREVNYEQYFGPGTRLTVT.